These 8 T cell receptor beta chains were sequenced from one sample in a study of PD-1 blockade in classical Hodgkin lymphoma. Some clones are missing from TCRdb's copy, which holds only in-frame ones; the method was immunoSEQ multiplex PCR. The sample has about 44,000 clones, 60% to 75% seen once. Noted time point: cycle 4 day 1 (C4D1), after more than 5 weeks of nivolumab. Each of the patients experienced relapse following autologous stem cell transplantation, and their brentuximab vedotin exposure differed. The source material was peripheral blood mononuclear cells (PBMCs), sampled before the fourth cycle of nivolumab. These receptors all come from a human donor with classical Hodgkin lymphoma.

This chain joins TRBV5-8 and TRBJ2-5; D may be TRBD1 (6 bases). Germline V lookup: CDR1 SGHTS, CDR2 YDEGEE. This CDR3 contains 13 residues. V was trimmed by 1 base and J by 5 bases, leaving 9 bases between them. CDR3 protein: CASSLNRVETQYF. The CDR3 DNA follows: TGTGCCAGCAGCTTGAACAGGGTGGAGACCCAGTACTTC.

V gene TRBV19 combines with J gene TRBJ2-5, with a weak D call TRBD2 (5 bases). Germline CDR1 reads LNHDA; CDR2 reads SQIVND (reference sequence). Trimming shortened V by 4 bases and J by 4 bases, and 10 bases separated the two germline ends. This CDR3 has 13 residues. CDR3 nucleotides: TGTGCCAGTAGTAGAGGGTTTCGAGAGACCCAGTACTTC. Residues: CASSRGFRETQYF.

This clone was detected once. The chain combines TRBV7-2 with TRBJ1-2, with 8 bases that match TRBD1. The CDR3 sequence is 15 residues long. After removal of 5 bases from V and 4 bases from J, the junction contained 9 bases not matched to a gene. Germline lookup yields CDR1 SGHTA and CDR2 FQGNSA. The CDR3 DNA sequence: TGTGCCAGCAGCAGGGGGACAGGTTCAGGCTATGGCTACACCTTC. Its protein product is CASSRGTGSGYGYTF.

This chain uses TRBV27 with TRBJ2-2, with 9 bases matching TRBD1. J lost 0 bases, V lost 6 bases, and 5 bases had no gene match. The germline V gene has CDR1 MNHEY and CDR2 SMNVEV (reference sequence). This CDR3 is 16 amino acids long. The CDR3 loop is CASRGQGMTNTGELFF. In DNA, the CDR3 is TGTGCCAGCAGGGGACAGGGAATGACGAACACCGGGGAGCTGTTTTTT.

This clone was recorded a few times. CDR3 bases: TGTGCCAGCAGCAAAGGGCTTCAGGATCAGCCCCAGCATTTT. The encoded protein is CASSKGLQDQPQHF. The chain carries TRBV28 and TRBJ1-5; D is undetermined. Germline CDR1 and CDR2: MDHEN and SYDVKM. The CDR3 extends over 14 amino acids. The V end was cut by 6 bases, the J end by 5 bases, with 14 bases between.

This rearrangement joins TRBV9 to TRBJ1-5; D is undetermined. The CDR3 contains 13 residues. Trimming shortened V by 0 bases and J by 6 bases, and 7 bases separated the two germline ends. The V gene's germline CDR1 is SGDLS and CDR2 YYNGEE. The CDR3 here is CASSVDLGQPQHF. The CDR3 bases are TGTGCCAGCAGCGTAGACCTGGGTCAGCCCCAGCATTTT.

Turning to this clone: The sample has other DNA sequences that encode this CDR3 too. V and J are TRBV30 and TRBJ2-7; TRBD2 might be the D (5 bases). Germline CDR1 reads GTSNPN; CDR2 reads SVGIG (reference sequence). The CDR3 has 13 residues. V gave up 3 bases and J gave up 5 bases, with 14 bases separating them. In DNA form, the CDR3 reads TGTGCCTGGAGCGGTGGGAGTAGGGACGAGCAGTACTTC. It specifies CAWSGGSRDEQYF.

The rearrangement uses TRBV28 and TRBJ2-3; unclear D gene. V was trimmed by 2 bases and J by 2 bases, leaving 2 bases between them. The CDR3 length is 12 residues. CDR1 and CDR2 (germline): MDHEN, SYDVKM. The CDR3 sequence is CASSLNTDTQYF. CDR3 in DNA: TGTGCCAGCAGTTTAAACACAGATACGCAGTATTTT.